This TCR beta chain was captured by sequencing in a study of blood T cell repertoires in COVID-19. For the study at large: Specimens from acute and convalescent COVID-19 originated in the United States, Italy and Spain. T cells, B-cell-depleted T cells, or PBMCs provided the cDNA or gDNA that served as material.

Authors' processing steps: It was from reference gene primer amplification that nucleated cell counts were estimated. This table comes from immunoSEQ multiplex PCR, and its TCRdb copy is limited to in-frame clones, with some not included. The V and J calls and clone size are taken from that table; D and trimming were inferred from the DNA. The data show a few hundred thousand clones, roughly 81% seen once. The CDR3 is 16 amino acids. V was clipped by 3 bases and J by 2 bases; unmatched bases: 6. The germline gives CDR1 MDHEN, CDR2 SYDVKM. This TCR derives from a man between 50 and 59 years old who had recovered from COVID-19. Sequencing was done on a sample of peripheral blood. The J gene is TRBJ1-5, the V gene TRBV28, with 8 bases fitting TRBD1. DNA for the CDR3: TGTGCCAGCAGTTTGAAAACAGGGGGGGGCAATCAGCCCCAGCATTTT. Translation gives CASSLKTGGGNQPQHF.